The 18 T cell receptor beta chains presented below share a single source sample, sequenced in a study of T cell repertoires in cytomegalovirus infection. Antigens of these TCRs are unknown. Via MiXCR, TCRdb re-called the reads, giving one row per CDR3 protein. The data hold about 280,000 distinct CDR3 sequences, with roughly a fifth observed a single time. Source: cultured PBMCs, taken from culture after CMV antigen stimulation. The receptors here all came from a human donor in good health (CMV status not recorded). Some clones in this sample may be carry-over from other donors' samples.

This clonotype was seen repeatedly, ten times or more. J is TRBJ2-2 and V is TRBV20-1; D might be TRBD1 or TRBD2, each matching 5 bases. The CDR3 covers 13 residues. The V gene lost 1 base and the J gene lost 8 bases, with 11 bases spanning the gap. Germline CDR1 DFQATT, CDR2 SNEGSKA (reference sequence). The CDR3 loop is CSARGGYAGELFF. As DNA, the CDR3 is TGCAGTGCTAGAGGGGGGTACGCTGGGGAGCTGTTTTTT.

This clonotype occurred many times. This chain uses TRBV9 with TRBJ2-1; D unclear. The CDR3 is 15 residues long. The ends were cut back, 3 bases at V and 0 bases at J, with 10 bases in the middle. Germline V gene data show CDR1 as SGDLS and CDR2 as YYNGEE. CDR3: CASSADGSSYNEQFF. CDR3 DNA: TGTGCCAGCAGCGCGGACGGTAGCTCCTACAATGAGCAGTTCTTC.

There are a few counts of this clonotype. The J gene is TRBJ2-3, the V gene TRBV7-2, with 7 bases aligning to TRBD2. This CDR3 comprises 17 residues. Trimming cost V 5 bases and J 4 bases; bases outside gene matches: 15. CDR1 and CDR2 from the germline V gene are SGHTA and FQGNSA. CDR3: CASSPLSLADFSDTQYF. The CDR3 region has the DNA TGTGCCAGCAGCCCGCTCTCTCTAGCGGACTTTTCAGATACGCAGTATTTT.

In its sample, this clonotype was seen many times. J is TRBJ1-2 and V is TRBV7-2; D call uncertain. V dropped 7 bases and J dropped 1 base, with 7 bases sitting between them. The CDR3 sequence is 12 residues long. The germline V gene has CDR1 SGHTA and CDR2 FQGNSA. DNA of the CDR3: TGTGCCAGCACCAATCGTAACTATGGCTACACCTTC. It specifies CASTNRNYGYTF.

The sample holds many counts of this clonotype. The chain joins TRBV7-2 to TRBJ2-3, with TRBD2 matching over 12 bases. V lost 4 bases to trimming and J lost 4 bases; unmatched junction nucleotides: 9. Germline assignment: CDR1 SGHTA and CDR2 FQGNSA. The CDR3 spans 17 residues. CDR3 nucleotide sequence: TGTGCCAGCAGCTCCTCACTAGCGGGAGGACAGGCAGATACGCAGTATTTT. Translation gives CASSSSLAGGQADTQYF.

This clonotype was picked up many times. The chain is built from TRBV7-8 and TRBJ2-3; 9 bases line up with TRBD2. V shed 1 base and J 6 bases; nucleotides not matched to a gene: 8. The CDR3 runs to 16 residues. Per the germline V gene, CDR1 is SGHVS and CDR2 is FQNEAQ. CDR3 nucleotide sequence: TGTGCCAGCAGCTTAGAGGCGGGAGGGCCGGCTGATACGCAGTATTTT. This gives the protein CASSLEAGGPADTQYF.

This chain's CDR3 is CASSTPEGVSTEAFF. CDR3 coding DNA: TGTGCCAGCAGCACGCCCGAGGGGGTGAGCACTGAAGCTTTCTTT. The chain couples TRBV7-9 to TRBJ1-1; D might be TRBD1 (6 bases). Looked up from germline, CDR1 is SEHNR and CDR2 is FQNEAQ (reference sequence). V lost 5 bases to trimming and J lost 4 bases, with 17 bases between them. The CDR3 is 15 amino acids.

This clonotype was picked up many times. The rearrangement uses TRBV7-2 and TRBJ2-3; TRBD2 might be the D (6 bases). CDR1 SGHTA and CDR2 FQGNSA come from the germline V gene. This CDR3 comprises 14 residues. Deletions cut 4 bases from V and 12 bases from J, with 20 bases between. The CDR3 region is CASSSSRDSINQYF. CDR3 DNA sequence: TGTGCCAGCAGCTCGTCCCGGGACTCGATAAACCAGTATTTT.

This chain joins TRBV7-4 and TRBJ1-5; 7 nucleotides match TRBD1. Germline V lookup: CDR1 SGHVT, CDR2 SQSDAQ. This CDR3 contains 14 residues. V trimming: 4 bases; J trimming: 9 bases; junction bases outside the gene matches: 9. The CDR3 DNA reads as TGTGCCAGCAGCTCCGTGGACAGGCCCAGGCCCCAGCATTTT. Protein: CASSSVDRPRPQHF.

V gene TRBV20-1 combines with J gene TRBJ2-3; a possible D gene is TRBD2 (6 bases). The CDR3 extends over 16 amino acids. The V end was cut by 3 bases, the J end by 2 bases, with 18 bases between. The germline gives CDR1 DFQATT, CDR2 SNEGSKA (reference sequence). The CDR3 DNA follows: TGCAGTGCTAGTATTGAGGAGGGCCGTAACACAGATACGCAGTATTTT. Translating it yields CSASIEEGRNTDTQYF.

The chain links TRBV14 to TRBJ2-1, with D unclear. CDR3 length: 16 amino acids. Trimming removed 4 bases at V and 5 bases at J, with 18 bases between. Germline V lookup: CDR1 SGHDN, CDR2 FVKESK. DNA for the CDR3: TGTGCCAGCAGCCGGCGCAGGATGCGTCTAGACAATGAGCAGTTCTTC. It yields the protein CASSRRRMRLDNEQFF.

This chain uses TRBV7-9 with TRBJ2-1, with no clear D. The CDR3 has 13 amino acids. V was clipped by 2 bases and J by 7 bases, with 9 bases between them. Germline CDR1 and CDR2: SEHNR and FQNEAQ (reference sequence). The CDR3 is CASSLLRVNEQFF. CDR3 coding DNA: TGTGCCAGCAGCTTACTAAGGGTAAATGAGCAGTTCTTC.

This clonotype has a count of ten or more. The rearrangement links TRBV7-6 to TRBJ2-3, with 7 bases identical to TRBD2. This CDR3 spans 14 amino acids. Per the germline V gene, CDR1 is SGHVS and CDR2 is FNYEAQ. The V and J ends lost 6 bases and 5 bases, in that order; junction bases with no gene match: 8. CDR3 protein: CASSLTGGLDTQYF. In nucleotides, the CDR3 is TGTGCCAGCAGTCTCACGGGGGGTTTAGATACGCAGTATTTT.

This clonotype was found a few times. The chain links TRBV7-2 to TRBJ2-4; 13 bases align to TRBD2. The V gene's germline CDR1 is SGHTA and CDR2 FQGNSA. Germline trimming cut 6 bases from V and 3 bases from J; bases unmatched to any gene: 8. This CDR3 is 17 amino acids long. CDR3 amino acids: CASRHGLAGEVKNIQYF. CDR3 in DNA: TGTGCCAGCAGACATGGACTAGCGGGAGAGGTCAAAAACATTCAGTACTTC.

V and J are TRBV12-3 or TRBV12-4 and TRBJ1-2, with D possibly being TRBD1 (5 bases). V was clipped by 3 bases and J by 3 bases, with 11 bases between them. The CDR3 extends over 14 amino acids. The CDR3 reads CASSFYRMDYGYTF. CDR3 sequence (DNA): TGTGCCAGCAGTTTTTACAGGATGGACTATGGCTACACCTTC.

The chain combines TRBV29-1 with TRBJ1-1, with a tentative D call TRBD1 (5 bases). With 3 bases removed from V and 4 bases from J, the gap between germline ends came to 12 bases. Looked up from germline, CDR1 is SQVTM and CDR2 is ANQGSEA. The CDR3 runs 13 residues. The CDR3 loop reads CSVDPGTVTEAFF. CDR3 nucleotides: TGCAGCGTTGACCCAGGGACGGTCACTGAAGCTTTCTTT. The entire variable domain, with the rest obtained from reference TRBV29-1 and TRBJ1-1, is as follows: SAVISQKPSRDICQRGTSLTIQCQVDSQVTMMFWYRQQPGQSLTLIATANQGSEATYESGFVIDKFPISRPNLTFSTLTVSNMSPEDSSIYLCSVDPGTVTEAFFGQGTRLTVV.

This clonotype was counted ten times or more. The CDR3 nucleotides read TGTGCCAGCAGCTCTCTAAGCGGGAGGGATACGCAGTATTTT. As protein: CASSSLSGRDTQYF. V is TRBV7-8 and J is TRBJ2-3, with 9 positions matching TRBD2. The CDR3 is made up of 14 amino acids. V dropped 4 bases and J dropped 6; count of bases not matched to a gene: 5. CDR1 is SGHVS, CDR2 FQNEAQ, per germline.

This clonotype was seen a handful of times. The chain combines TRBV6-5 with TRBJ2-1; D uncertain. There are 12 residues in the CDR3. V was pared by 5 bases and J by 9 bases, with 11 bases between. Per germline, CDR1 MNHEY and CDR2 SVGAGI. DNA of the CDR3: TGTGCCAGCAGTGACCCGTTTGGTGAGCAGTTCTTC. Protein: CASSDPFGEQFF.